What follows are 21 T cell receptor beta chains derived from one specimen sequenced in a study of shared clonotypes between healthy human individuals. The protocol was immunoSEQ multiplex PCR, while the TCRdb copy is restricted to in-frame clones and leaves out a portion. The top ten clones hold roughly 24% of a sample with 90,000 to 150,000 clones, about 70% of them seen once. The sample comprised memory CD8+ T cells sorted from blood. The subset: CD45RO+ cells pooled with CCR7-negative TemRA cells. The receptors were sampled from a woman in her 30s in good health.

The V gene is TRBV2, the J gene TRBJ2-1, with TRBD1 matching over 8 bases. The CDR3 has 19 residues. The J segment lost 0 bases and the V segment lost 4 bases, leaving 14 bases of the junction unmatched. The germline gives CDR1 SNHLY, CDR2 FYNNEI. CDR3 DNA: TGTGCCAGCAGTGGGGGACAGGCGACAGTATTAAGCTCCTACAATGAGCAGTTCTTC. It is translated as CASSGGQATVLSSYNEQFF. The variable domain in full, with the rest retrieved from reference TRBV2 and TRBJ2-1, is EPEVTQTPSHQVTQMGQEVILRCVPISNHLYFYWYRQILGQKVEFLVSFYNNEISEKSEIFDDQFSVERPDGSNFTLKIRSTKLEDSAMYFCASSGGQATVLSSYNEQFFGPGTRLTVL.

The chain combines TRBV16 with TRBJ1-3, with TRBD1 identical over 8 bases. The V segment lost 6 bases and the J segment 0 bases; nucleotides outside the gene matches: 10. CDR3 size: 17 residues. Germline V gene lookup returns CDR1 KGHSY and CDR2 FQNENV. This CDR3 is CASSQTGAQLSGNTIYF. The CDR3 DNA reads TGTGCCAGCAGTCAGACAGGGGCCCAGCTCTCTGGAAACACCATATATTTT. The complete variable domain, with remaining parts taken from reference TRBV16 and TRBJ1-3, reads GEEVAQTPKHLVRGEGQKAKLYCAPIKGHSYVFWYQQVLKNEFKFLISFQNENVFDETGMPKERFSAKCLPNSPCSLEIQATKLEDSAVYFCASSQTGAQLSGNTIYFGEGSWLTVV.

This clone was observed once. V gene TRBV5-4 combines with J gene TRBJ1-1, with unresolved D. The CDR3 totals 14 residues. V was shortened by 0 bases and J by 5 bases, with 11 bases between the two germline ends. Germline loops: CDR1 SGHNT, CDR2 YYREEE (reference sequence). DNA of the CDR3: TGTGCCAGCAGCTTGGGGGGAGGGTCGACTGAAGCTTTCTTT. Translated: CASSLGGGSTEAFF.

The gene calls are TRBV6-1 and TRBJ2-2, with unresolved D. In germline, CDR1 is MNHNS, CDR2 SASEGT. V shed 6 bases and J shed 6 bases, with 17 bases lying between them. CDR3 size: 15 residues. CDR3: CASSSILDVAGELFF. CDR3 in DNA: TGTGCCAGCAGCTCTATTTTGGACGTGGCCGGGGAGCTGTTTTTT.

The chain couples TRBV15 to TRBJ2-5, with D perhaps matching TRBD1 (5 bases). Between the trimmed V and J ends, which lost 6 bases and 0 bases, there was a span of 8 bases. CDR3 size: 13 residues. CDR1 is LNHNV and CDR2 is YYDKDF in the germline V gene (reference sequence). CDR3 protein: CATRGENQETQYF. CDR3 nucleotides: TGTGCCACCAGAGGGGAAAACCAAGAGACCCAGTACTTC.

This chain uses TRBV30 with TRBJ2-2; maybe TRBD1 (6 bases). Trimming pared 0 bases from V and 3 bases from J, leaving 11 bases between. The germline CDR1 and CDR2 sequences are GTSNPN and SVGIG (reference sequence). The CDR3 extends over 15 amino acids. In nucleotides, the CDR3 is TGTGCCTGGAGTGTACCAGGGGTGGACACCGGGGAGCTGTTTTTT. Protein sequence: CAWSVPGVDTGELFF.

In this sample, this clone turned up many times. This chain connects TRBV6-1 to TRBJ2-7, with 9 bases that match TRBD2. The CDR3 loop spans 16 amino acids. The junction had 8 bases not matched to a gene; V was cut back by 0 bases and J by 5 bases. Per germline, CDR1 MNHNS and CDR2 SASEGT. CDR3 region: CASSEAEGAGGDEQYF. For the CDR3, the DNA is TGTGCCAGCAGTGAAGCGGAGGGGGCGGGAGGGGACGAGCAGTACTTC.

The CDR3 region is CASSTGQGNGQPQHF. CDR3 DNA sequence: TGTGCCAGCAGCACAGGACAGGGGAATGGACAGCCCCAGCATTTT. This chain links TRBV5-8 with TRBJ1-5; 9 bases align to TRBD1. Germline lookup yields CDR1 SGHTS and CDR2 YDEGEE. V lost 4 bases to trimming and J lost 7 bases; unmatched junction nucleotides: 9. CDR3 size: 15 residues.

This clone was seen ten or more times. This sequence joins TRBV7-9 and TRBJ2-7; TRBD2 aligns across 8 bases. After removal of 5 bases from V and 5 bases from J, the junction contained 14 bases not matched to a gene. Germline-derived CDR1 and CDR2 are SEHNR and FQNEAQ (reference sequence). The CDR3 consists of 16 residues. CDR3 nucleotide sequence: TGTGCCAGCAGCCACGAAAGCGGGAGAGGGGGTGACGAGCAGTACTTC. Protein sequence: CASSHESGRGGDEQYF.

This clone was picked up a small number of times. This chain joins TRBV5-4 and TRBJ1-2; maybe TRBD1 (5 bases). This CDR3 spans 17 amino acids. Germline V gene lookup returns CDR1 SGHNT and CDR2 YYREEE (reference sequence). Trimming left V 1 base short and J 0 bases short, with 16 bases between. The CDR3 DNA follows: TGTGCCAGCAGCTTGTTGGGGCGAGGGGACGCTAACTATGGCTACACCTTC. Amino acids: CASSLLGRGDANYGYTF.

The chain links TRBV19 to TRBJ1-3; the match to TRBD1 covers 9 bases. The germline V gene has CDR1 LNHDA and CDR2 SQIVND (reference sequence). J was trimmed by 4 bases and V by 3 bases; bases with no gene match: 13. The CDR3 covers 18 residues. DNA of the CDR3: TGTGCCAGTAGTATCCTCAGGACCGGGACAGGGAGAGGAAACACCATATATTTT. Translating gives CASSILRTGTGRGNTIYF.

V and J are TRBV5-4 and TRBJ1-2; a possible D gene is TRBD1 (5 bases). CDR1 and CDR2 from the germline V gene are SGHNT and YYREEE (reference sequence). The CDR3 covers 13 residues. The V gene lost 5 bases and the J gene lost 5 bases, with 13 bases spanning the gap. Here the CDR3 reads CASSRTSRYGYTF. DNA for the CDR3: TGTGCCAGCAGTCGGACATCAAGATATGGCTACACCTTC. Looking up the rest from reference TRBV5-4 and TRBJ1-2 gives the full variable domain: ETGVTQSPTHLIKTRGQQVTLRCSSQSGHNTVSWYQQALGQGPQFIFQYYREEENGRGNFPPRFSGLQFPNYSSELNVNALELDDSALYLCASSRTSRYGYTFGSGTRLTVV.

Only one count was recorded for this clone. CDR3 in amino acids: CASSSGTLLQTQYF. The CDR3 region has the DNA TGCGCCAGCAGTTCCGGGACCCTCCTCCAGACCCAGTACTTC. This chain joins TRBV5-1 and TRBJ2-5; D possibly matches TRBD1 or TRBD2 (5 bases each). Germline CDR1 reads SGHRS; CDR2 reads YFSETQ. The CDR3 runs to 14 residues. V lost 5 bases to trimming and J lost 6 bases, with 17 bases between them. The full variable domain, in which reference TRBV5-1 and TRBJ2-5 provide the parts outside the CDR3, is KAGVTQTPRYLIKTRGQQVTLSCSPISGHRSVSWYQQTPGQGLQFLFEYFSETQRNKGNFPGRFSGRQFSNSRSEMNVSTLELGDSALYLCASSSGTLLQTQYFGPGTRLLVL.

This clone has at least ten counts. The V call is TRBV7-3, the J call TRBJ2-6, with D possibly TRBD2 on 6 matching bases. Germline loops: CDR1 SGHTA, CDR2 FQGTGA. This CDR3 region has 17 residues. V was pared by 2 bases and J by 0 bases, with 11 bases between. CDR3 loop: CASSLRSGLSGANVLTF. Here the CDR3 DNA reads TGTGCCAGCAGCTTACGATCGGGACTCTCTGGGGCCAACGTCCTGACTTTC.

V is TRBV9 and J is TRBJ2-1; 7 nucleotides agree with TRBD2. This CDR3 has 16 residues. The V gene's germline CDR1 is SGDLS and CDR2 YYNGEE. With V trimmed by 3 bases and J by 3 bases, 9 bases remained unmatched. This CDR3 is CASSAGWTRIYNEQFF. CDR3 nucleotides: TGTGCCAGCAGCGCAGGATGGACTAGAATCTACAATGAGCAGTTCTTC.

This clone was recorded only once. This same CDR3 is encoded by further DNA sequences in the sample. The genes are TRBV20-1 and TRBJ1-2; no clear D gene. V lost 6 bases and J 7 bases, leaving 6 bases between the germline ends. The CDR3 runs 9 residues. Germline V gives CDR1 DFQATT, CDR2 SNEGSKA (reference sequence). CDR3 in DNA: TGCAGTGCGCCGGGTGGCTACACCTTC. Its translation is CSAPGGYTF.

The CDR3 DNA reads TGTGCCAGCAGCTTAGCTGTAAGCGGCTCCTACGAGCAGTACTTC. This gives the protein CASSLAVSGSYEQYF. This chain uses TRBV7-8 with TRBJ2-7; TRBD2 might be the D (5 bases). Germline CDR1 SGHVS, CDR2 FQNEAQ. The CDR3 covers 15 residues. V lost 0 bases, J lost 0 bases, and 9 bases lay in between.

The sample holds a few counts of this clone. J is TRBJ2-7 and V is TRBV7-9, with D perhaps matching TRBD2 (6 bases). V dropped 5 bases and J dropped 3 bases, with 17 bases sitting between them. The germline CDR1 and CDR2 sequences are SEHNR and FQNEAQ (reference sequence). CDR3 length: 15 residues. Here the CDR3 DNA reads TGTGCCAGCAGCCCCGGGTCCCAGGGACTCTACGAGCAGTACTTC. Its translation is CASSPGSQGLYEQYF.

This sequence joins TRBV7-2 and TRBJ2-7; no reliable D call. The CDR3 consists of 16 residues. Germline values: CDR1 SGHTA, CDR2 FQGNSA. V shed 1 base and J shed 0 bases, with 13 bases lying between them. The CDR3 here is CASSLEWAPSSYEQYF. In nucleotides, the CDR3 is TGTGCCAGCAGCTTAGAATGGGCCCCAAGCTCCTACGAGCAGTACTTC.

This clone was recorded a few times. The chain joins TRBV29-1 to TRBJ2-3; a weak D match, TRBD1 (5 bases). The CDR3 sequence is 15 residues long. Trimming pared 0 bases from V and 4 bases from J, leaving 14 bases between. Germline-derived CDR1 and CDR2 are SQVTM and ANQGSEA. This CDR3 is CSVEDSGQGSDTQYF. Here the CDR3 DNA reads TGCAGCGTTGAAGACTCAGGGCAGGGATCAGATACGCAGTATTTT.

J is TRBJ2-1 and V is TRBV29-1, with 9 bases identical to TRBD2. Germline CDR1 SQVTM, CDR2 ANQGSEA. The CDR3 contains 15 residues. J lost 5 bases, V lost 7 bases, and 12 bases had no gene match. This CDR3 reads CSARSLAGVNNEQFF. In DNA form, the CDR3 reads TGCAGCGCCAGATCTTTAGCGGGAGTGAACAATGAGCAGTTCTTC.